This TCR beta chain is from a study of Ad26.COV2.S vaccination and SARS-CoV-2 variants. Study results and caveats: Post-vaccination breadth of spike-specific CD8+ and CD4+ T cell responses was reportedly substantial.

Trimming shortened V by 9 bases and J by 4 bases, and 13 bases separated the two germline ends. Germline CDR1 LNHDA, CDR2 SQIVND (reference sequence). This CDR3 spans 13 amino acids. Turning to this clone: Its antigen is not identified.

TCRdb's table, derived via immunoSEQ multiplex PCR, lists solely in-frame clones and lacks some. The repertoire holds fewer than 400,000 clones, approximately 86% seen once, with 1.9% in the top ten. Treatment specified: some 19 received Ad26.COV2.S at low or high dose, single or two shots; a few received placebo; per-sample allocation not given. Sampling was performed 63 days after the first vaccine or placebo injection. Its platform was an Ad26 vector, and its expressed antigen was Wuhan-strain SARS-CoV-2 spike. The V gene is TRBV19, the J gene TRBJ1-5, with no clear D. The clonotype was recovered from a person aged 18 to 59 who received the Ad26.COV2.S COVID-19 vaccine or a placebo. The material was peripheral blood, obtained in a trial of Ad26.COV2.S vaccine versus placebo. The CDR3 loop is CASAPSPNQPQHF. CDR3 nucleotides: TGTGCCAGCGCGCCCAGCCCAAATCAGCCCCAGCATTTT.